This entry describes one TCR beta chain. This record comes from a study of blood T cell repertoires in COVID-19. The assay was immunoSEQ multiplex PCR, and TCRdb's table has in-frame clones only and misses some. Of about 160,000 clones listed, over 80% were seen once; the top ten hold under 5%. The germline V gene has CDR1 SGHRS and CDR2 YFSETQ. This CDR3 is built from 16 residues. V lost 0 bases to trimming and J lost 6 bases, with 16 bases between them. Sequencing was carried out using peripheral blood. This rearrangement joins TRBV5-1 to TRBJ2-1; D may be TRBD1 (6 bases). This receptor was identified in a woman aged 55-69 years who had recovered from COVID-19. CDR3 DNA sequence: TGCGCCAGCAGCTTGGAAGTTGGGGGCGGTGGCAATGAGCAGTTCTTC. Translating it yields CASSLEVGGGGNEQFF.